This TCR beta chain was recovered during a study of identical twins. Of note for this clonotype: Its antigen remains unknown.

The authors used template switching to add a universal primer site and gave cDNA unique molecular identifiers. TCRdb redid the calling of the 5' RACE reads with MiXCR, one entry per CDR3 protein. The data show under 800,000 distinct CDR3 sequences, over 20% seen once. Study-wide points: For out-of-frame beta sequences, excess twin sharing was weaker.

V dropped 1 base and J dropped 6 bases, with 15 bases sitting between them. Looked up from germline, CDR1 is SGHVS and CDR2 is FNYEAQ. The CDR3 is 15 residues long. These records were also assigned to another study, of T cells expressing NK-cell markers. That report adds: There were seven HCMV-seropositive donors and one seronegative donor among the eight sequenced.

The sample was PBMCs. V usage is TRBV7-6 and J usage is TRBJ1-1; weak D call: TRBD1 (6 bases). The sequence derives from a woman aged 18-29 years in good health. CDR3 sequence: CASSLEWTGGAEAFF. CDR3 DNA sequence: TGTGCCAGCAGCTTAGAGTGGACGGGGGGCGCTGAAGCTTTCTTT.